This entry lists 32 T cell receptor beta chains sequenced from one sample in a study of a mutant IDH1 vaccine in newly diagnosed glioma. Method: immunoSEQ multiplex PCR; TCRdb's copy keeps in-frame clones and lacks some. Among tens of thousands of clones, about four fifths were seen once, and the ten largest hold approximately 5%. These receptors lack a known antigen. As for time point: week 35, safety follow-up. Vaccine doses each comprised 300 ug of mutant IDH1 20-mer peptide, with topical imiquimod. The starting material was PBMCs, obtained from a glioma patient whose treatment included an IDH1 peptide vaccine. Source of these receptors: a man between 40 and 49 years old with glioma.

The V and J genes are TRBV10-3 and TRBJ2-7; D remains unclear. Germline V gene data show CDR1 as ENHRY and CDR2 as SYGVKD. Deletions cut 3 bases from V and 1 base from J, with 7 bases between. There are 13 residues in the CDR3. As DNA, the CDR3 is TGTGCCATCAGTGATTTACGGTCCTACGAGCAGTACTTC. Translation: CAISDLRSYEQYF.

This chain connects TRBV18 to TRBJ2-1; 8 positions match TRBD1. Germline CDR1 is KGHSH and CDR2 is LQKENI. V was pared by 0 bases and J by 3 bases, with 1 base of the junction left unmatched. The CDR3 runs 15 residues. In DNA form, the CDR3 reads TGTGCCAGCTCACCACCCAGGGGGCTCTACAATGAGCAGTTCTTC. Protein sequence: CASSPPRGLYNEQFF.

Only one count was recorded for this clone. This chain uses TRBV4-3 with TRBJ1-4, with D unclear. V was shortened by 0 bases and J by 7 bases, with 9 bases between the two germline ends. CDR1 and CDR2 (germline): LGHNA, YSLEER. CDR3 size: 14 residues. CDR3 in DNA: TGCGCCAGCAGCCAAGAGACCCGGAGTGAAAAACTGTTTTTT. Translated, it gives CASSQETRSEKLFF.

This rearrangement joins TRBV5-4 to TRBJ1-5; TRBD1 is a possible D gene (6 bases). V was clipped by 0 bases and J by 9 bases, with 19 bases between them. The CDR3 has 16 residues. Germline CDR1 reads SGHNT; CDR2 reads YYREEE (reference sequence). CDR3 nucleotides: TGTGCCAGCAGCTTGGGCGGTAGGGGGTGGAGTGGGCCCCAGCATTTT. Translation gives CASSLGGRGWSGPQHF.

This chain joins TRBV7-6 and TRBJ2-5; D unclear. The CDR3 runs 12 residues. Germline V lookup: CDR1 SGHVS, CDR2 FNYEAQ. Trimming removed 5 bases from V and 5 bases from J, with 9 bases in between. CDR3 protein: CASSPGRETQYF. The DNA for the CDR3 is TGTGCCAGCAGCCCCGGTCGGGAGACCCAGTACTTC.

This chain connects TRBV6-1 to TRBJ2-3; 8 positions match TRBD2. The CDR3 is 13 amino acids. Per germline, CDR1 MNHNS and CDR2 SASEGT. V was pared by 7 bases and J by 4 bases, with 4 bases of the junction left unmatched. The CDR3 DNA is TGTGCCAGCAATCTAGCGGGCCCAGATACGCAGTATTTT. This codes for CASNLAGPDTQYF.

The CDR3 loop reads CASSLAGLAGADTQYF. CDR3 coding DNA: TGTGCCAGCAGTTTAGCCGGACTAGCGGGAGCCGATACGCAGTATTTT. V is TRBV28 and J is TRBJ2-3; 13 bases line up with TRBD2. Germline loops: CDR1 MDHEN, CDR2 SYDVKM. The CDR3 covers 16 residues. J lost 6 bases, V lost 2 bases, and 5 bases had no gene match.

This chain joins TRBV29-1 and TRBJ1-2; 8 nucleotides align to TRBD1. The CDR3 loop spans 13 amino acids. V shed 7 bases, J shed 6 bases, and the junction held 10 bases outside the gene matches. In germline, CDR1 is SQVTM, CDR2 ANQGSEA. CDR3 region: CSAILTGVHGYTF. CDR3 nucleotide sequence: TGCAGCGCGATTTTGACAGGGGTCCATGGCTACACCTTC.

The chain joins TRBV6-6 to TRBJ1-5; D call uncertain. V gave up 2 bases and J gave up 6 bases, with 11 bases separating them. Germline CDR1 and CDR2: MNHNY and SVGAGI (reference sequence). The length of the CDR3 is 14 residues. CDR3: CASSYGRGFQPQHF. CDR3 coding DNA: TGTGCCAGCAGTTACGGTCGAGGTTTTCAGCCCCAGCATTTT.

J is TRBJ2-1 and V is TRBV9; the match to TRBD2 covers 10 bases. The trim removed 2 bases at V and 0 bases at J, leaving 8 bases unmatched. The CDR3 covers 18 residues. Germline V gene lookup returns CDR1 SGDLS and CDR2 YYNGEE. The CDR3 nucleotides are TGTGCCAGCAGCGTGGCTAGCGGGGGAAGGAGCTCCTACAATGAGCAGTTCTTC. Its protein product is CASSVASGGRSSYNEQFF.

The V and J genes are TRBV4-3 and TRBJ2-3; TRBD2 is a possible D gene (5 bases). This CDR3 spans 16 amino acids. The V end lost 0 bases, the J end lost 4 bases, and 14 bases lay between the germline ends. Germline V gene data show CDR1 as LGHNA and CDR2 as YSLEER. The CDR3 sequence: CASSQDLRELADTQYF. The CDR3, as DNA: TGCGCCAGCAGCCAAGATTTGAGGGAGCTGGCAGATACGCAGTATTTT.

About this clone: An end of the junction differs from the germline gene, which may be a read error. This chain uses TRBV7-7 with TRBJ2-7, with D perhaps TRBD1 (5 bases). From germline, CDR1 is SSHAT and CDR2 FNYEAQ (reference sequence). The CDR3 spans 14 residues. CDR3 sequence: CASSPESGSYEQYF. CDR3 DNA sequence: TGTGCTAGCAGCCCGGAATCAGGGTCCTACGAGCAGTACTTC.

The CDR3 loop is CASRKDRVWEKLFF. CDR3 sequence (DNA): TGCGCCAGCAGAAAGGACAGGGTTTGGGAAAAACTGTTTTTT. The V and J genes are TRBV5-1 and TRBJ1-4; 8 bases are shared with TRBD1. The germline CDR1 and CDR2 sequences are SGHRS and YFSETQ. After removal of 5 bases from V and 8 bases from J, the junction contained 8 bases not matched to a gene. The CDR3 length is 14 residues.

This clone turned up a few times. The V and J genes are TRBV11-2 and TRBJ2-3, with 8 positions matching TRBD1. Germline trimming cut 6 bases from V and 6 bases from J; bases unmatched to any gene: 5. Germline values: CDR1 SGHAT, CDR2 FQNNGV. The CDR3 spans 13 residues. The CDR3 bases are TGTGCCAGCAGGGGACGGGACAGGGATACGCAGTATTTT. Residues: CASRGRDRDTQYF.

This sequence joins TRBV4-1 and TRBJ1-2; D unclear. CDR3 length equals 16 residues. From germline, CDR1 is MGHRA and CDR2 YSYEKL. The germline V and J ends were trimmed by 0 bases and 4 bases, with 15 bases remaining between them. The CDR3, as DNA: TGCGCCAGCAGCCAAGATCCCCAGTGGATATTCTATGGCTACACCTTC. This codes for CASSQDPQWIFYGYTF.

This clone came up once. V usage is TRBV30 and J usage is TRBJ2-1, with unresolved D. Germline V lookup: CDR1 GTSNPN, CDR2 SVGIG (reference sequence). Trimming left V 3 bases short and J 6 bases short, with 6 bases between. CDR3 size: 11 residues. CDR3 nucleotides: TGTGCCTGGAGCCCCCTCAATGAGCAGTTCTTC. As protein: CAWSPLNEQFF.

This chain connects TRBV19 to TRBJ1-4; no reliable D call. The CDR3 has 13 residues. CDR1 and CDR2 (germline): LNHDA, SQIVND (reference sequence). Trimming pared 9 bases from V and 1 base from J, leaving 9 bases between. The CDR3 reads CASMGRTNEKLFF. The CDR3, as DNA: TGTGCCAGCATGGGTAGAACTAATGAAAAACTGTTTTTT. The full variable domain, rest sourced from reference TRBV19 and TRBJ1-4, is DGGITQSPKYLFRKEGQNVTLSCEQNLNHDAMYWYRQDPGQGLRLIYYSQIVNDFQKGDIAEGYSVSREKKESFPLTVTSAQKNPTAFYLCASMGRTNEKLFFGSGTQLSVL.

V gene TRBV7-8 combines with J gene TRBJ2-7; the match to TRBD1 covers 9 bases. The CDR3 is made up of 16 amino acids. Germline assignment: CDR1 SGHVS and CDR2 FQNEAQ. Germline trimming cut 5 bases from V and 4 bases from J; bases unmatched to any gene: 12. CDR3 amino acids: CASSKGRDRARYEQYF. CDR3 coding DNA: TGTGCCAGCAGCAAAGGGAGGGACAGGGCGAGGTACGAGCAGTACTTC.

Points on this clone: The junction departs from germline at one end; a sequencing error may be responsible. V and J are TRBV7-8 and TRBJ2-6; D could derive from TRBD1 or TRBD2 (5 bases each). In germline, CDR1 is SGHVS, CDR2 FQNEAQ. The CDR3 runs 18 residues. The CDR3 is CASGLARMVGDGANVLTF. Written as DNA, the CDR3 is TGTGCCAGCGGCTTAGCGCGTATGGTGGGGGATGGGGCCAACGTCCTGACTTTC. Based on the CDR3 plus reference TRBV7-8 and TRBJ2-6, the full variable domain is GAGVSQSPRYKVAKRGQDVALRCDPISGHVSLFWYQQALGQGPEFLTYFQNEAQLDKSGLPSDRFFAERPEGSVSTLKIQRTQQEDSAVYLCASGLARMVGDGANVLTFGAGSRLTVL.

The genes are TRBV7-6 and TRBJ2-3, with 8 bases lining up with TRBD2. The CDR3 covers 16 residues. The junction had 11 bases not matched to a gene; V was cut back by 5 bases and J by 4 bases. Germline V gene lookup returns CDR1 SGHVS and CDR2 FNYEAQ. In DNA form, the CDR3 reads TGTGCCAGCAGCCCTACGCCGGGACTAGAGGCAGATACGCAGTATTTT. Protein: CASSPTPGLEADTQYF.

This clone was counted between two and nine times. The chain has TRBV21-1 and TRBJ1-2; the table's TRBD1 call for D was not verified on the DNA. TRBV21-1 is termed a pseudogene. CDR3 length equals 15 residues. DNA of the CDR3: TGTGCCAGCAGCAACGGAACCTACAGGATCTATGGCTACACCTTC. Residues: CASSNGTYRIYGYTF.

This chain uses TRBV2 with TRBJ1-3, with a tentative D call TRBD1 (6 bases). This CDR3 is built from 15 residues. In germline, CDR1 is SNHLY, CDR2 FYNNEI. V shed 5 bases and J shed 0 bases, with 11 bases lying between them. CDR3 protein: CASSLTGSSGNTIYF. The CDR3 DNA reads TGTGCCAGCAGTTTGACAGGCAGCTCTGGAAACACCATATATTTT.

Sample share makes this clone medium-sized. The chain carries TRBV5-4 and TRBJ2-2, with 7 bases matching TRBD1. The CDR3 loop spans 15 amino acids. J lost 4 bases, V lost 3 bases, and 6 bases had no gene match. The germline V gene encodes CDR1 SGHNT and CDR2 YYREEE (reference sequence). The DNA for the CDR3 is TGTGCCAGCAGCTCCGGGACAGCTTTCACCGGGGAGCTGTTTTTT. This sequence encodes CASSSGTAFTGELFF.

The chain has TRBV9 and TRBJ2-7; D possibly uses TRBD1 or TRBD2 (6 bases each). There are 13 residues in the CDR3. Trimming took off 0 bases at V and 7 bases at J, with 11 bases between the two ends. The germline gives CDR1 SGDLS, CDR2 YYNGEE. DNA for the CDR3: TGTGCCAGCAGCGTAGGAGGGGGAGGAGAGCAGTACTTC. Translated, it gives CASSVGGGGEQYF. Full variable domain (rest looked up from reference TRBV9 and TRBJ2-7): DSGVTQTPKHLITATGQRVTLRCSPRSGDLSVYWYQQSLDQGLQFLIQYYNGEERAKGNILERFSAQQFPDLHSELNLSSLELGDSALYFCASSVGGGGEQYFGPGTRLTVT.

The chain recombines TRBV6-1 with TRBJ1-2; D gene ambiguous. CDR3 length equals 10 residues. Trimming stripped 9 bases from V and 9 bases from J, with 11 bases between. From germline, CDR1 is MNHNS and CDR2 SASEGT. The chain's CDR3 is CARNRERYTF. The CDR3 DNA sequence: TGTGCCAGGAACCGGGAGCGCTACACCTTC.

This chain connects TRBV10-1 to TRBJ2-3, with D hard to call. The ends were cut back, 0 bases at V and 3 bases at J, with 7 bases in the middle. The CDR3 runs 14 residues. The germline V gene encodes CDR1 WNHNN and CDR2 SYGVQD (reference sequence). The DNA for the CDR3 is TGCGCCAGCAGTGAGTCGTCAGAAACAGATACGCAGTATTTT. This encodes CASSESSETDTQYF.

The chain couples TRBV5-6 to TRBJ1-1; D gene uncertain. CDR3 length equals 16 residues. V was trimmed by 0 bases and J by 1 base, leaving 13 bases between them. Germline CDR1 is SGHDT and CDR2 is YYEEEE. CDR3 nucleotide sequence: TGTGCCAGCAGCTTGGCCCGACTACCCAGGAACACTGAAGCTTTCTTT. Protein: CASSLARLPRNTEAFF. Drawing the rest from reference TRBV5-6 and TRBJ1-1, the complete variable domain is DAGVTQSPTHLIKTRGQQVTLRCSPKSGHDTVSWYQQALGQGPQFIFQYYEEEERQRGNFPDRFSGHQFPNYSSELNVNALLLGDSALYLCASSLARLPRNTEAFFGQGTRLTVV.

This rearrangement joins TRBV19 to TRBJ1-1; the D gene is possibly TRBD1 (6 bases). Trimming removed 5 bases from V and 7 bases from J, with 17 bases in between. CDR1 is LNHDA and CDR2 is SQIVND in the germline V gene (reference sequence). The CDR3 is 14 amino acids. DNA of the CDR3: TGTGCCAGTAGTGCAACAACAGGGTTTGGTGAAGCTTTCTTT. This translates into CASSATTGFGEAFF.

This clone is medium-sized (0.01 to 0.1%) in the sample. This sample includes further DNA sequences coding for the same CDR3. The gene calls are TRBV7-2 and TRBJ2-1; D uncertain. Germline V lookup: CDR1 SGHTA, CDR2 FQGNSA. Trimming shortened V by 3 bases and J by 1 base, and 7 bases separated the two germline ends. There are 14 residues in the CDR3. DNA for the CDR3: TGTGCCAGCAGCTTTAGTAAATCCTACAATGAGCAGTTCTTC. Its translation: CASSFSKSYNEQFF.

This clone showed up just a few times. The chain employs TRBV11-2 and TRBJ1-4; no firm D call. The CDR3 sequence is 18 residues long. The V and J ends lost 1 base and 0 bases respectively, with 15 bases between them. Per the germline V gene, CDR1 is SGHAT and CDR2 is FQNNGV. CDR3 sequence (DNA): TGTGCCAGCAGCTTAGGATTGGCCCGATACTCAACTAATGAAAAACTGTTTTTT. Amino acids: CASSLGLARYSTNEKLFF.

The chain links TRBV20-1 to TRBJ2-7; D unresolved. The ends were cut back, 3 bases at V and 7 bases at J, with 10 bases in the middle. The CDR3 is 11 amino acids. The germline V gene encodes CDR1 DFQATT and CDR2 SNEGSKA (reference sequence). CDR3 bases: TGCAGTGCTAGTAAAGCGCGGGAGCAGTACTTC. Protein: CSASKAREQYF.

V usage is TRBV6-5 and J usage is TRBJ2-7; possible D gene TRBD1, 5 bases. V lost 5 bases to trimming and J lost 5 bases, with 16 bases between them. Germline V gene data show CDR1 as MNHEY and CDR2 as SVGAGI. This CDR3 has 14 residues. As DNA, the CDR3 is TGTGCCAGCAGTCCTGGGGCCCCGCAGAACGAGCAGTACTTC. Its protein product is CASSPGAPQNEQYF.